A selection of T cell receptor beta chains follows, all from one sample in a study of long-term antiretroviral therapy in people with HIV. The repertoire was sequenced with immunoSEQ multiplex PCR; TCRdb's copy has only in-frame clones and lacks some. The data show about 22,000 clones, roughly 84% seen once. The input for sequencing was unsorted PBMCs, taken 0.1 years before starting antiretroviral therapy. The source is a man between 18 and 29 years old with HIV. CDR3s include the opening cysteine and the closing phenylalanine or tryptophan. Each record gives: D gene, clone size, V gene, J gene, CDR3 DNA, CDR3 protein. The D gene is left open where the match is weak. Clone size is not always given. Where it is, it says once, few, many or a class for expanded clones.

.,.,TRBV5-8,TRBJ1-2,TGTGCCAGCAGCCCACAGTGGCCAGACAGCTACACCTTC,CASSPQWPDSYTF
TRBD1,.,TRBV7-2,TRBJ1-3,TGTGCCAGCAGCCAGTTGGAAGGGACAGCAATCTCTGGAAACACCATATATTTT,CASSQLEGTAISGNTIYF
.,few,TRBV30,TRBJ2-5,TGTGCCTGGAGACTGGATCGAGTCGGGTCGGAGACCCAGTACTTC,CAWRLDRVGSETQYF
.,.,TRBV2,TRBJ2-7,TGTGCCAGCGGAAGCGGCTACGAGCAGTACTTC,CASGSGYEQYF
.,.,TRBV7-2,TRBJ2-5,TGTGCCAGCAGCCCCCTCAGGGGCAGGGAGACCCAGTACTTC,CASSPLRGRETQYF
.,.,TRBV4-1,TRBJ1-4,TGCGCCAGCAGCCGGAACAATGAAAAACTGTTTTTT,CASSRNNEKLFF
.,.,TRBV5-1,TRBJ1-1,TGCGCCAGCAGCCCGGACCCGGGAGCGGTGGCCCGCTGGGACACTGAAGCTTTCTTT,CASSPDPGAVARWDTEAFF
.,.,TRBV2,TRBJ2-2,TGTGCCAGCAGCCTATTTTCGGGGAACGGGGAGCTGTTTTTT,CASSLFSGNGELFF
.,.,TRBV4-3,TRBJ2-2,TGCGCCAGCAGCCAAGATCTCGTTACCCGGGAGCTGTTTTTT,CASSQDLVTRELFF
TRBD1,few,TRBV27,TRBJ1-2,TGTGCCAGCAGTTTAACTTCGGGGCAGGGGGCTTATGGCTACACCTTC,CASSLTSGQGAYGYTF
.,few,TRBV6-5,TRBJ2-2,TGTGCCAGCAGTTCCGACCCGACGGGCACCGGGGAGCTGTTTTTT,CASSSDPTGTGELFF
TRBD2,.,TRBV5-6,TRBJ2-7,TGTGCCAGCAGCTTGGGGCTAGCGGGAGGCGAGCAGTACTTC,CASSLGLAGGEQYF
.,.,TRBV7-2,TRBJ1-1,TGTGCCAGCAGCTCGCAGGGAGGGTACACTGAAGCTTTCTTT,CASSSQGGYTEAFF
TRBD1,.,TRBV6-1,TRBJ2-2,TGTGCCAGCAGTTTCGGGACAGCCAACACCGGGGAGCTGTTTTTT,CASSFGTANTGELFF
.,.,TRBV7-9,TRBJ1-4,TGTGCCAGCAGCTTAGTGGGGATCTCTAATGAAAAACTGTTTTTT,CASSLVGISNEKLFF
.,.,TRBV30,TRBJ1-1,TGTGCCTCTACAGGGATTTGGACTGAAGCTTTCTTT,CASTGIWTEAFF
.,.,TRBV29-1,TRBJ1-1,TGCAGCGTTGAAGAGAGGGCGCACGAAGCTTTCTTT,CSVEERAHEAFF
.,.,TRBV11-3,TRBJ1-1,TGTGCCAGCAGCACCCTGACCGCCGGGGTGTCCACTGAAGCTTTCTTT,CASSTLTAGVSTEAFF
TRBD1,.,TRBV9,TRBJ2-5,TGTGCCAGCAGCCCATCCACAGGGGGGGAGACCCAGTACTTC,CASSPSTGGETQYF
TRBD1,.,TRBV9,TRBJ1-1,TGTGCCAGCAGCCCCTACCGGGGACAGGGGAATGAAGCTTTCTTT,CASSPYRGQGNEAFF
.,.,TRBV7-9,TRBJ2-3,TGTGCCAGCAGCTTTAACAGGGACGATACGCAGTATTTT,CASSFNRDDTQYF
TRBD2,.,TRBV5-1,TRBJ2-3,TGCGCCAGCAGTCTACGGGGGGGCACAGATACGCAGTATTTT,CASSLRGGTDTQYF
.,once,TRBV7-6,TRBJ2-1,TGTGCCAGCAGCTTAGAGGGATTTTCTTCGGGTGAGCAGTTCTTC,CASSLEGFSSGEQFF
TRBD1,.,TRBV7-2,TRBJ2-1,TGTGCCAGCAGCTTAGGACAGGGGGCTTATGAGCAGTTCTTC,CASSLGQGAYEQFF
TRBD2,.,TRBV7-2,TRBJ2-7,TGTGCCAGCAGCTCACTAGCGAAACTCTACGAGCAGTACTTC,CASSSLAKLYEQYF
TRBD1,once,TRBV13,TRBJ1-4,TGTGCCAGCAGCTCCCGGACAGGTCCTAATGAAAAACTGTTTTTT,CASSSRTGPNEKLFF
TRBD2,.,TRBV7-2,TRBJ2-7,TGTGCCAGCAGCTTGACGGGACTAGCGGGAGCCCACGAGCAGTACTTC,CASSLTGLAGAHEQYF
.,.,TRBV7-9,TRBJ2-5,TGTGCCAGCAGTCAAGGGGGCAGGGAGGAGGAGACCCAGTACTTC,CASSQGGREEETQYF
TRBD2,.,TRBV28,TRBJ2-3,TGTGCCAGCAGAGGAGCGGGAGATGACACAGATACGCAGTATTTT,CASRGAGDDTDTQYF
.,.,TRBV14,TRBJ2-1,TGTGCCAGCAGCCAAGCCGTTAGCTTGAGCTCCTACAATGAGCAGTTCTTC,CASSQAVSLSSYNEQFF
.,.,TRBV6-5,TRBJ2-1,TGTGCCAGCAGTTATGGTACCTACAATGAGCAGTTCTTC,CASSYGTYNEQFF
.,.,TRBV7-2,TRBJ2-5,TGTGCCAGCAGCTTAAAACTTAGCAAGACCCAGTACTTC,CASSLKLSKTQYF
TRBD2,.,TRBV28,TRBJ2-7,TGTGCCAGCAGTTTATACACGCGGGGGTCCTACGAGCAGTACTTC,CASSLYTRGSYEQYF
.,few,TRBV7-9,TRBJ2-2,TGTGCCGGTCGCAGACAGGGAGGCACCGGGGAGCTGTTTTTT,CAGRRQGGTGELFF
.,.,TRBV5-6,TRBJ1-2,TGTGCCAGCAGCTTTGCCCACAGGGTAGAGACCTTC,CASSFAHRVETF
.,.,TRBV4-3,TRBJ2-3,TGCGCCAGCAGCCAAGGGGGAAGCACAGATACGCAGTATTTT,CASSQGGSTDTQYF
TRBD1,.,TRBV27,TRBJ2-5,TGTGCCAGCAGTTTCACTCGGACAGGGCGGGGAGAGACCCAGTACTTC,CASSFTRTGRGETQYF
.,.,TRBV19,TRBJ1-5,TGTGCCAGTAGTATGTCGGCAGTTCTAATCAGCAATCAGCCCCAGCATTTT,CASSMSAVLISNQPQHF
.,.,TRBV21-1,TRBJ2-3,TGTGCCAGCAGCAAAGAAGGGATTCCAGATACGCAGTATTTT,CASSKEGIPDTQYF
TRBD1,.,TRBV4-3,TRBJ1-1,TGCGCCAGCAGCCAAGAACCCCAGGGGGTTACTGAAGCTTTCTTT,CASSQEPQGVTEAFF
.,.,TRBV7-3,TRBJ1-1,TGTGCCAGCAGCTTAGGCGTAGGGAACACTGAAGCTTTCTTT,CASSLGVGNTEAFF
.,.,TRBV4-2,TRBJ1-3,TGTGCCAGCAGCCAAGATCCTGGGTCCTCTGGAAACACCATATATTTT,CASSQDPGSSGNTIYF
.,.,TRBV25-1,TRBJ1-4,TGTGCCAGCAGTGCTGAAAAACTGTTTTTT,CASSAEKLFF
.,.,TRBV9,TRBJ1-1,TGTGCCAGCAGCGCCTTTCAAAGTTCAGATCGAGGTGAAGCTTTCTTT,CASSAFQSSDRGEAFF
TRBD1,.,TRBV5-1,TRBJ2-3,TGCGCCAGCAGTTATGCCGGGACAGGGGGAGCAGATACGCAGTATTTT,CASSYAGTGGADTQYF
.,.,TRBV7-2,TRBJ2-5,TGTGCCAGCAGCTTAAGCAGAAGGGAGACCCAGTACTTC,CASSLSRRETQYF
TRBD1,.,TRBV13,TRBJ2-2,TGTGCCAGCAGCTTACCGGGGACAGCTTACGGGGAGCTGTTTTTT,CASSLPGTAYGELFF
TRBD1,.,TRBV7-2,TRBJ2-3,TGTGCCAGCAGCTTAGCACAGGGGAGTGTGGATACGCAGTATTTT,CASSLAQGSVDTQYF
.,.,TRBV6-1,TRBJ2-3,TGTGCCAGCAGTGAGACGGCAACCACAGATACGCAGTATTTT,CASSETATTDTQYF
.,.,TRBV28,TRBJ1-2,TGTGCCAGCAGTCCCAGGGAGAGACAGATCTATGGCTACACCTTC,CASSPRERQIYGYTF
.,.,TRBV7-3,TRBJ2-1,TGTGCCAGCAGCTTAAGTACGGGGTTCTACAATGAGCAGTTCTTC,CASSLSTGFYNEQFF
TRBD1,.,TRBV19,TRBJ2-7,TGTGCCAGTAGTATAGTATCCCACAGGGGCCACTACTACGAGCAGTACTTC,CASSIVSHRGHYYEQYF
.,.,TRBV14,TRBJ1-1,TGTGCCAGCAGCCATGGGGTTTACACTGAAGCTTTCTTT,CASSHGVYTEAFF
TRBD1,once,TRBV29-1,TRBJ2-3,TGCAGCGTTGGACAGGGTAGGGCAGATACGCAGTATTTT,CSVGQGRADTQYF
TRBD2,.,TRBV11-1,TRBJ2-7,TGTGCCAGCAGCTTAGGGCTAGCGGGATACGAGCAGTACTTC,CASSLGLAGYEQYF